The subject of this entry is one TCR beta chain. Its antigen is unknown. The data stem from a study of OX40 agonist ivuxolimab in advanced cancers. Turning to the study itself: At 0.01 to 10 mg/kg, ivuxolimab was administered intravenously to patients every 2 weeks. In three patients, partial responses were observed, one with hepatocellular carcinoma and two with cutaneous melanoma. Findings of the study overall: Among the least clonally expanded were partial responders at 0.1-3.0 mg/kg. Antigens targeted by the expanded peripheral T cells were not determined.

V gave up 5 bases and J gave up 2 bases, with 5 bases separating them. The germline CDR1 and CDR2 sequences are SGHRS and YFSETQ. The CDR3 extends over 12 amino acids. The assay was immunoSEQ multiplex PCR, and TCRdb's table has in-frame clones only and misses some. The table has 77,000 or so clones, approximately 86% seen once; the top ten hold approximately 0.63%. Source: CD4+ or CD8+ T cells sorted from blood, taken in a trial of the OX40 agonist ivuxolimab. The receptor was isolated from an adult with an advanced solid tumor such as melanoma, head and neck, liver or kidney cancer. This chain links TRBV5-1 with TRBJ1-3; D unresolved. The CDR3 sequence is CASSQTGNTIYF. The CDR3 nucleotides read TGCGCCAGCAGTCAAACTGGAAACACCATATATTTT.